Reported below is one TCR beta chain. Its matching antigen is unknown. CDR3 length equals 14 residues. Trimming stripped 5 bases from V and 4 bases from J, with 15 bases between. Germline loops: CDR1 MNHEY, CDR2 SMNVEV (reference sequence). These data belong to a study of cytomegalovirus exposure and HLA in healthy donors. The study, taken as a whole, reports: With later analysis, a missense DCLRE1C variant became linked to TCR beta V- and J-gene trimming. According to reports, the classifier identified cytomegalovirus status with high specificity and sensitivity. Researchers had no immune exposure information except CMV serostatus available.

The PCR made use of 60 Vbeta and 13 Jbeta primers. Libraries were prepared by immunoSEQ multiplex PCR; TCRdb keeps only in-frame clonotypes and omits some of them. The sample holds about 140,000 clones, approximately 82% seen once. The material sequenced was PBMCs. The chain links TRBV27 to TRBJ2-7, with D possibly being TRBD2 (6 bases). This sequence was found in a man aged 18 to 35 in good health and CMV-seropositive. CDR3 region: CASSLGPREYEQYF. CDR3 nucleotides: TGTGCCAGCAGTCTCGGGCCCCGGGAGTACGAGCAGTACTTC.